This TCR beta chain derives from a study of post-analysis software for immune sequencing data. General study results and limits: Relative to controls, patients had five TRBV segments at higher frequency, with TRBV5-6, TRBV5-1 and TRBV20-1 among these. By F measure, samples from a shared preparation batch strongly co-clustered.

Libraries were made from TCR beta cDNA, and they carried unique molecular identifiers. One entry per CDR3 protein results from TCRdb running MiXCR on the PCR reads. In the table there are fewer than 850,000 distinct CDR3 sequences, around 27% of which are singletons. Details on this clonotype: Its antigen is not known.

V was clipped by 0 bases and J by 0 bases, with 10 bases between them. Germline values: CDR1 SGHNT, CDR2 YYREEE (reference sequence). The CDR3 is made up of 16 amino acids. The clonotype comes from a girl aged 5-17 years with multiple sclerosis. The chain combines TRBV5-4 with TRBJ2-1; D may be TRBD1 (5 bases). The specimen sequenced was blood. The CDR3 is CASSLAGPSSYNEQFF. As DNA, the CDR3 is TGTGCCAGCAGCTTGGCAGGGCCCAGCTCCTACAATGAGCAGTTCTTC.